The rows below give T cell receptor beta chains drawn from one sample of a study of cytomegalovirus exposure and HLA in healthy donors. Assay: immunoSEQ multiplex PCR; the TCRdb copy retains only in-frame clones and omits some. In the table there are some 130,000 clones, approximately 84% of which are singletons. Sequences were obtained from PBMCs. The source is a man aged 25 to 40 in good health and CMV-seropositive. Both conserved end residues are part of each CDR3. The D gene is left open where the match is weak. The listing skips clone size in some rows; elsewhere it reads once, few, many or a size class.

CASYRGTGELFF	TGTGCCAGTTACAGGGGCACCGGGGAGCTGTTTTTT	TRBD1	TRBV2	TRBJ2-2	few
CASSTGAGAGTDTQYF	TGTGCCAGTAGTACGGGGGCGGGAGCGGGCACAGATACGCAGTATTTT	.	TRBV19	TRBJ2-3	.
CASSVDAGHIQYF	TGTGCCAGCAGCGTAGATGCGGGCCACATTCAGTACTTC	.	TRBV9	TRBJ2-4	.
CASRDGSSYNSPLHF	TGTGCCAGCAGAGACGGGAGCTCCTATAATTCACCCCTCCACTTT	.	TRBV7-2	TRBJ1-6	.
CSGRGDRAEKLFF	TGCAGCGGTAGGGGGGACAGGGCTGAAAAACTGTTTTTT	TRBD1	TRBV29-1	TRBJ1-4	.
CASSLGQGEKLFF	TGCGCCAGCAGCTTGGGACAGGGAGAAAAACTGTTTTTT	TRBD1	TRBV5-1	TRBJ1-4	.
CASTPGQGAPYEQYF	TGTGCCAGTACCCCCGGACAGGGGGCCCCATACGAGCAGTACTTC	TRBD1	TRBV19	TRBJ2-7	.
CASGLPGASGNTIYF	TGTGCTAGTGGTTTGCCAGGGGCCTCTGGAAACACCATATATTTT	.	TRBV12-5	TRBJ1-3	.
CAISENGGNNEQFF	TGTGCCATCAGTGAAAACGGGGGTAACAATGAGCAGTTCTTC	.	TRBV10-3	TRBJ2-1	.
CASSDRNTGEAFF	TGTGCCAGCAGTGACCGAAACACGGGGGAAGCTTTCTTT	.	TRBV2	TRBJ1-1	.
CAILVAGKGGYTF	TGTGCCATCTTAGTTGCAGGGAAGGGTGGCTACACCTTC	.	TRBV10-3	TRBJ1-2	.
CAIGGLAGGTGELFF	TGTGCCATCGGGGGACTAGCGGGGGGAACCGGGGAGCTGTTTTTT	TRBD2	TRBV10-3	TRBJ2-2	.
CAWSHGTSGEQFF	TGTGCCTGGAGCCACGGGACTAGCGGGGAGCAGTTCTTC	TRBD2	TRBV30	TRBJ2-1	.
CASSFRDYRSSYEQYF	TGCGCCAGCAGCTTTAGGGACTACCGAAGCTCCTACGAGCAGTACTTC	TRBD2	TRBV5-1	TRBJ2-7	once
CASSRLAGGPNEQFF	TGTGCCAGCTCACGACTAGCGGGGGGGCCCAATGAGCAGTTCTTC	TRBD2	TRBV11-3	TRBJ2-1	.
CASSSRLTGVEQYF	TGTGCCAGCAGCTCACGCTTGACAGGGGTGGAGCAGTACTTC	TRBD1	TRBV7-2	TRBJ2-7	.
CASRVQGLAYEQYF	TGTGCCAGTCGAGTACAGGGGCTAGCCTACGAGCAGTACTTC	TRBD1	TRBV2	TRBJ2-7	.
CASSPRQGSTYEQYF	TGTGCCAGCAGCCCCAGACAGGGAAGCACCTACGAGCAGTACTTC	TRBD1	TRBV7-9	TRBJ2-7	.
CAWSALPNYGYTF	TGTGCCTGGAGTGCCCTCCCTAACTATGGCTACACCTTC	.	TRBV30	TRBJ1-2	.
CASSKTNNQPQHF	TGTGCCAGCAGTAAAACAAACAATCAGCCCCAGCATTTT	.	TRBV6-5	TRBJ1-5	.
CASSSHRGGEQFF	TGTGCCAGCAGCTCCCACCGAGGTGGTGAGCAGTTCTTC	.	TRBV7-3	TRBJ2-1	.
CASRSGTRFEKLFF	TGCGCCAGCAGATCCGGGACACGGTTTGAAAAACTGTTTTTT	.	TRBV4-1	TRBJ1-4	.
CASRGSYTGELFF	TGTGCCAGCAGGGGGAGTTATACCGGGGAGCTGTTTTTT	.	TRBV27	TRBJ2-2	.
CASSSTGTSVFPGEQYF	TGTGCCAGCAGCTCAACCGGGACTAGCGTCTTCCCGGGCGAGCAGTACTTC	TRBD2	TRBV5-6	TRBJ2-7	.
CASRTGSSYNEQFF	TGTGCCAGCAGAACAGGGAGCTCCTACAATGAGCAGTTCTTC	.	TRBV2	TRBJ2-1	.
CASSVQVGNTEAFF	TGTGCCAGTAGTGTTCAGGTGGGGAACACTGAAGCTTTCTTT	.	TRBV19	TRBJ1-1	.
CASSRQGQVDYGYTF	TGCGCCAGCAGCCGTCAGGGACAGGTGGACTATGGCTACACCTTC	TRBD1	TRBV5-1	TRBJ1-2	.
CASSVAGGALYNEQFF	TGTGCCAGCAGCGTGGCCGGGGGGGCCTTATACAATGAGCAGTTCTTC	TRBD2	TRBV9	TRBJ2-1	.
CASSPTGRQGYEQYF	TGTGCCAGCTCACCTACGGGACGACAGGGGTACGAGCAGTACTTC	TRBD1	TRBV18	TRBJ2-7	.
CASSYEASETYEQYF	TGTGCCAGCAGCTATGAGGCTAGCGAGACCTACGAGCAGTACTTC	.	TRBV9	TRBJ2-7	.
CASSWGGDLTQYF	TGTGCCAGCAGCTGGGGCGGAGATCTAACCCAGTACTTC	.	TRBV9	TRBJ2-5	.
CASSLARDRGFYEQYF	TGTGCCAGCAGCCTTGCCCGGGACAGGGGCTTCTACGAGCAGTACTTC	TRBD1	TRBV7-8	TRBJ2-7	.
CAIGTRYNEQFF	TGTGCCATCGGGACTAGATACAATGAGCAGTTCTTC	TRBD2	TRBV10-3	TRBJ2-1	.
CASSPEGTGGRETQYF	TGTGCCAGCAGCCCCGAGGGGACAGGGGGGCGAGAGACCCAGTACTTC	TRBD1	TRBV5-4	TRBJ2-5	once
CATSSGVQNTEAFF	TGTGCCACCAGCTCCGGAGTACAGAACACTGAAGCTTTCTTT	.	TRBV15	TRBJ1-1	.
CASSFRRVSGELFF	TGTGCCAGCAGCTTTCGGAGGGTTAGCGGGGAGCTGTTTTTT	.	TRBV7-9	TRBJ2-2	.
CASRLGHFPSYEQYF	TGTGCCAGTAGGCTTGGACACTTCCCCTCCTACGAGCAGTACTTC	.	TRBV19	TRBJ2-7	few
CASSLDQETQYF	TGTGCCAGCAGTCTAGACCAAGAGACCCAGTACTTC	.	TRBV2	TRBJ2-5	.
CASRRGVGSYEQYF	TGTGCCAGCAGGCGGGGGGTGGGTTCCTACGAGCAGTACTTC	TRBD2	TRBV6-5	TRBJ2-7	.
CASSEGQAQPQHF	TGTGCCAGCAGTGAGGGACAGGCTCAGCCCCAGCATTTT	TRBD1	TRBV6-4	TRBJ1-5	few
CASSHGQASTSYNEQFF	TGTGCCAGCAGTCACGGACAGGCCTCCACGTCCTACAATGAGCAGTTCTTC	TRBD1	TRBV27	TRBJ2-1	.
CASSVVSAPNNEQFF	TGTGCCAGCAGCGTAGTGAGCGCTCCAAACAATGAGCAGTTCTTC	.	TRBV9	TRBJ2-1	once
CASSFGLAANTGELFF	TGTGCCAGCAGCTTCGGACTAGCGGCGAACACCGGGGAGCTGTTTTTT	TRBD2	TRBV5-4	TRBJ2-2	.
CASSATGQGASYTF	TGTGCCAGCAGTGCCACGGGACAGGGGGCGAGCTACACCTTC	TRBD1	TRBV6-4	TRBJ1-2	.
CASGLASYEQYF	TGTGCCAGTGGACTAGCATCCTACGAGCAGTACTTC	TRBD2	TRBV7-2	TRBJ2-7	.